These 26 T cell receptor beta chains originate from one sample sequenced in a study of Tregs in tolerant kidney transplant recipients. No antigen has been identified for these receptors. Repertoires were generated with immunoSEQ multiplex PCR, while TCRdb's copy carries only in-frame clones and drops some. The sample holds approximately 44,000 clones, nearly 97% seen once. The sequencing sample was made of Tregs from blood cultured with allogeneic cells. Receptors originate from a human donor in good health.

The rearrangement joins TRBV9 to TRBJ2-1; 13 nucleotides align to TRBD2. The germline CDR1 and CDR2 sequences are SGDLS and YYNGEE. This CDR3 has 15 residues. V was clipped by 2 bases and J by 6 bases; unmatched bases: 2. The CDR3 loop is CASSVRLAGGNEQFF. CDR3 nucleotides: TGTGCCAGCAGCGTCAGACTAGCGGGGGGCAATGAGCAGTTCTTC.

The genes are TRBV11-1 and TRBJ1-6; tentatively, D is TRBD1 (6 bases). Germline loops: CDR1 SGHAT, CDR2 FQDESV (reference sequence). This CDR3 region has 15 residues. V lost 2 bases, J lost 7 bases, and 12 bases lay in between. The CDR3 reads CASSLWGAQNSPLHF. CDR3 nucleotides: TGTGCCAGCAGCTTATGGGGGGCGCAAAATTCACCCCTCCACTTT.

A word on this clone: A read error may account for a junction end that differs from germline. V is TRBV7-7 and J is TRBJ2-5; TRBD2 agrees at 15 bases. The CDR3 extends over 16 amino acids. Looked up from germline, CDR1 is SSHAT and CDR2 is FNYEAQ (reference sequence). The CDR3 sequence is CASSWGLAGGQETQYF. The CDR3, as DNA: TGTGCTAGCAGCTGGGGACTAGCGGGGGGCCAAGAGACCCAGTACTTC.

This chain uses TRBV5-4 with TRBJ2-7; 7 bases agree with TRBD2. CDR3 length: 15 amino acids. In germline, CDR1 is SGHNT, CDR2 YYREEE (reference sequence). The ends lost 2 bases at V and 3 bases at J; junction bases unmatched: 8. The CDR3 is CASSFGAGDYYEQYF. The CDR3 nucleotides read TGTGCCAGCAGCTTTGGCGCGGGGGACTACTACGAGCAGTACTTC.

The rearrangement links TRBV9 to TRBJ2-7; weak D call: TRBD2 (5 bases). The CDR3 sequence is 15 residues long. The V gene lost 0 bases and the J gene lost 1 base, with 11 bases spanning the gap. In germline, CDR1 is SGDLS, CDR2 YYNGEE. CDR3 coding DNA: TGTGCCAGCAGCGTAGGAGGGCAACGGTCCTACGAGCAGTACTTC. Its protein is CASSVGGQRSYEQYF.

The CDR3 DNA follows: TGCGCCAGCAGAACTAGCGGGGGGTCGTTCTACTCCTACAATGAGCAGTTCTTC. This sequence encodes CASRTSGGSFYSYNEQFF. V usage is TRBV5-1 and J usage is TRBJ2-1; 12 nucleotides line up with TRBD2. The CDR3 totals 18 residues. The J segment lost 0 bases and the V segment lost 5 bases, leaving 9 bases of the junction unmatched. CDR1 and CDR2 from the germline V gene are SGHRS and YFSETQ.

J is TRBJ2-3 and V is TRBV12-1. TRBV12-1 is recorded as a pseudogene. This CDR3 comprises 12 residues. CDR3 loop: CASSAGPGTQYF. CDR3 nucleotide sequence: TGTGCCAGCAGCGCTGGGCCGGGTACGCAGTATTTT.

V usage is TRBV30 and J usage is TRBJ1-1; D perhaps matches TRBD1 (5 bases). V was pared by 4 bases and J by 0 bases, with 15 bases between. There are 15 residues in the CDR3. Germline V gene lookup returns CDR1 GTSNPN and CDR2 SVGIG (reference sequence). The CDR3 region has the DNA TGTGCCTGGACCCTCGCCGGGGGATTGAACACTGAAGCTTTCTTT. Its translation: CAWTLAGGLNTEAFF.

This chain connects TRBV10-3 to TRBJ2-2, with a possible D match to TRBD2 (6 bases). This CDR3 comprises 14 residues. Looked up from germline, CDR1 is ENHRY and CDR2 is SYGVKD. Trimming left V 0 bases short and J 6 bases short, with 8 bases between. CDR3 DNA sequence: TGTGCCATCAGTGAGTCGGGGGGTGCCGGGGAGCTGTTTTTT. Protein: CAISESGGAGELFF.

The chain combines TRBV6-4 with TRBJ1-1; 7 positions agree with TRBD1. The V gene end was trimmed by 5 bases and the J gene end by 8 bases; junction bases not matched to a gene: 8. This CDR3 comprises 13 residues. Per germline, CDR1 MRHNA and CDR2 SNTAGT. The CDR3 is CASSTGTETEAFF. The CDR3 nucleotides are TGTGCCAGCAGTACCGGGACAGAGACAGAAGCTTTCTTT.

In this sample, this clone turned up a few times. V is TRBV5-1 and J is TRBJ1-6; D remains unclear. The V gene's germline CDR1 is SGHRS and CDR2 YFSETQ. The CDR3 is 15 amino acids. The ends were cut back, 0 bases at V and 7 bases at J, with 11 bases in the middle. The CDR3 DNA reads TGCGCCAGCAGCTTGGCCGCGGGCCGGAATTCACCCCTCCACTTT. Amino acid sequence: CASSLAAGRNSPLHF. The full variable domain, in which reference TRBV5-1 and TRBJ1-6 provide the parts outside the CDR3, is KAGVTQTPRYLIKTRGQQVTLSCSPISGHRSVSWYQQTPGQGLQFLFEYFSETQRNKGNFPGRFSGRQFSNSRSEMNVSTLELGDSALYLCASSLAAGRNSPLHFGNGTRLTVT.

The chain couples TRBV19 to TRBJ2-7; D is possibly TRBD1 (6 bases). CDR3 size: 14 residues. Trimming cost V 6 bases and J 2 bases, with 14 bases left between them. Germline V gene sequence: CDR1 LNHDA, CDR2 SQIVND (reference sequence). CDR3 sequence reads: CASSWDINTYEQYF. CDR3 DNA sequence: TGTGCCAGTAGCTGGGACATTAATACCTACGAGCAGTACTTC.

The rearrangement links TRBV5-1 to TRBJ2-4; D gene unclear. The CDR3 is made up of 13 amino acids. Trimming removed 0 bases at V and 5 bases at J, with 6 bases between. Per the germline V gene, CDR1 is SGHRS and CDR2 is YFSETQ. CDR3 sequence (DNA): TGCGCCAGCAGCTTGGGCGTGCAAAACATTCAGTACTTC. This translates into CASSLGVQNIQYF.

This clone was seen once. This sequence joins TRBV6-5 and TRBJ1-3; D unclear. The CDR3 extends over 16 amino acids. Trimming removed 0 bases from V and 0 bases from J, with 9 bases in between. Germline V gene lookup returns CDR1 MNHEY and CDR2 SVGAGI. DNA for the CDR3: TGTGCCAGCAGTTACTCGGCCGCCTCCTCTGGAAACACCATATATTTT. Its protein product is CASSYSAASSGNTIYF.

The CDR3 DNA follows: TGTGCCAGCAGTTACTCGGGTAGCGGGAGAGGGCACGAGCAGTACTTC. It encodes CASSYSGSGRGHEQYF. This chain connects TRBV6-6 to TRBJ2-5; 9 bases are a match to TRBD2. The end of the DNA aligns better with TRBJ2-7, so the J call may be wrong. The CDR3 spans 16 residues. Germline V gives CDR1 MNHNY, CDR2 SVGAGI (reference sequence).

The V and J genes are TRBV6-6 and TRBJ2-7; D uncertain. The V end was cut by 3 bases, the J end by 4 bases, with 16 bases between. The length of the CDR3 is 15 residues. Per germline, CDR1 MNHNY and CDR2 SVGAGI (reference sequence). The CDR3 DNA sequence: TGTGCCAGCAGTTATTATTTTGGACCTAGGTACGAGCAGTACTTC. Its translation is CASSYYFGPRYEQYF.

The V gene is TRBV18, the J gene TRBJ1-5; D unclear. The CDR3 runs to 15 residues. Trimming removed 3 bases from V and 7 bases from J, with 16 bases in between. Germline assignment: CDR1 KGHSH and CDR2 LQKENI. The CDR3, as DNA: TGTGCCAGCTCACCTGGTGCAACCGGGGAACAGCCCCAGCATTTT. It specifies CASSPGATGEQPQHF.

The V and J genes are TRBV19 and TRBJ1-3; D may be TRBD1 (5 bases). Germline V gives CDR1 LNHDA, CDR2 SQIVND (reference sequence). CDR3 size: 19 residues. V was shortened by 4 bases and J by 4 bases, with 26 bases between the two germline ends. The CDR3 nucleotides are TGTGCCAGTAGTAGAGTGGGGCCATTCGGGCTGATTTCCGGAAACACCATATATTTT. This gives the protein CASSRVGPFGLISGNTIYF.

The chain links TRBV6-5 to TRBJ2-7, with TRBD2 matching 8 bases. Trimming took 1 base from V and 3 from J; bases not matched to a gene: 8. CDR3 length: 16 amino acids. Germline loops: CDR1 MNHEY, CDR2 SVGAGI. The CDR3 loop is CASSYFPTSEFYEQYF. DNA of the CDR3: TGTGCCAGCAGTTACTTCCCGACTAGCGAGTTCTACGAGCAGTACTTC.

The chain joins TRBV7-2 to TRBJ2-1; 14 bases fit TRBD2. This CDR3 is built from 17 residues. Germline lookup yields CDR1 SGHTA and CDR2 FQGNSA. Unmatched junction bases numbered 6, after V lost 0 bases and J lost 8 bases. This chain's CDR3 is CASSLASGLAGVDEQFF. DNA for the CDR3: TGTGCCAGCAGCTTAGCTTCGGGACTAGCGGGAGTCGATGAGCAGTTCTTC.

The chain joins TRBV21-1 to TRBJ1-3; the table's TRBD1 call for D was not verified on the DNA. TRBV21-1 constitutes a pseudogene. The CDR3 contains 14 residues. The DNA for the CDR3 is TGTGCCAGCAGCAATACAGGGGCCGGAAACACCATATATTTT. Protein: CASSNTGAGNTIYF.

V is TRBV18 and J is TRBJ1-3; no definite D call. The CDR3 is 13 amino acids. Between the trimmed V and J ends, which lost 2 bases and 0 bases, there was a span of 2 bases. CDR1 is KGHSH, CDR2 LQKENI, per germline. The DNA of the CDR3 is TGTGCCAGCTCACCATTCTCTGGAAACACCATATATTTT. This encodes CASSPFSGNTIYF.

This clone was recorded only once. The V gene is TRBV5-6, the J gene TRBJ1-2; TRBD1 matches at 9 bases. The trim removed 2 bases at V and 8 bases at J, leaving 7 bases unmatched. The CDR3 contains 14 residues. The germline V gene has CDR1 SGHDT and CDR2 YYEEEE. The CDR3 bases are TGTGCCAGCAGCTTATTACAGGGGGCGGACGGCTACACCTTC. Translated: CASSLLQGADGYTF.

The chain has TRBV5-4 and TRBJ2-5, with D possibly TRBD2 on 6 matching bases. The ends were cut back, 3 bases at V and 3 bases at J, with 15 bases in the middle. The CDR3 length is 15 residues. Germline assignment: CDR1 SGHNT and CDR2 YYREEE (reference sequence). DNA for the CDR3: TGTGCCAGCAGCTCACGGACTATCGGCAAAGAGACCCAGTACTTC. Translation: CASSSRTIGKETQYF.

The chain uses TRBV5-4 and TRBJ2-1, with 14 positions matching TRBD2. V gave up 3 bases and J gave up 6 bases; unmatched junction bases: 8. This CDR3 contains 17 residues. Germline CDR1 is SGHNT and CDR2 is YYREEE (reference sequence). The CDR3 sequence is CASSYAGTSGRFNEQFF. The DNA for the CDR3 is TGTGCCAGCAGCTACGCGGGGACTAGCGGGAGATTCAATGAGCAGTTCTTC.

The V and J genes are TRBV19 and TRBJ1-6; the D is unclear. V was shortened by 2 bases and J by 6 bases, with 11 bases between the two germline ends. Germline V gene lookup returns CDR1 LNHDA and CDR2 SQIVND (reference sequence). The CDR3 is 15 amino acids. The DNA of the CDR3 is TGTGCCAGTAGTATACAGGTAGAGATTAATTCACCCCTCCACTTT. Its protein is CASSIQVEINSPLHF.